The rows below give T cell receptor beta chains drawn from one sample of a study of T cells after posttransplantation cyclophosphamide. Assay used: immunoSEQ multiplex PCR; TCRdb lists only in-frame clones, some missing. The sample shows 3,000 or so clones, none of them appearing just once. The material was PBMCs, obtained after allogeneic stem cell transplant with posttransplant cyclophosphamide. These receptors were collected from a male patient between 60 and 69 years old who received an allogeneic stem cell transplant from a related donor and was CMV-positive. Some T cells may be the graft donor's. Each CDR3 is given with its conserved first and last residue. D genes are given only for firm matches. Size is stated as once, few, many, or a class for an expanded clone.

v_gene: TRBV6-1; d_gene: TRBD1; abundance: medium-sized; j_gene: TRBJ2-1; CDR3nt: TGTGCCAGCAGTGAACCGGGACAGGGGTCCTACAATGAGCAGTTCTTC; CDR3aa: CASSEPGQGSYNEQFF
v_gene: TRBV9; d_gene: NA; abundance: many; j_gene: TRBJ2-5; CDR3nt: TGTGCCAGCAGCCTGGCTGGTTTGGGGACACCGTACTTC; CDR3aa: CASSLAGLGTPYF
v_gene: TRBV5-6; d_gene: NA; abundance: many; j_gene: TRBJ2-3; CDR3nt: TGTGCCAGCAGCTCCGCCGGCAGGGGCACAGATACGCAGTATTTT; CDR3aa: CASSSAGRGTDTQYF
v_gene: TRBV30; d_gene: TRBD1; abundance: many; j_gene: TRBJ2-2; CDR3nt: TGTGCCTGGAGTGCCCCAAAGGGGGCAAACACCGGGGAGCTGTTTTTT; CDR3aa: CAWSAPKGANTGELFF
v_gene: TRBV7-3; d_gene: TRBD2; abundance: many; j_gene: TRBJ2-3; CDR3nt: TGTGCCAGCAGCTTACAAGCGGGGGGGTCTGCAGATACGCAGTATTTT; CDR3aa: CASSLQAGGSADTQYF
v_gene: TRBV9; d_gene: NA; abundance: many; j_gene: TRBJ2-7; CDR3nt: TGTGCCAGCAGCATTGGTACAGGGAGGGCCTACGAGCAGTACTTC; CDR3aa: CASSIGTGRAYEQYF
v_gene: TRBV2; d_gene: NA; abundance: medium-sized; j_gene: TRBJ2-7; CDR3nt: TGTGCCAGCAGTGTAACCTACGAGCAGTACTTC; CDR3aa: CASSVTYEQYF
v_gene: TRBV7-9; d_gene: NA; abundance: many; j_gene: TRBJ2-3; CDR3nt: TGTGCCAGCAGCGCCCTCAGATCCCGAACAGATACGCAGTATTTT; CDR3aa: CASSALRSRTDTQYF
v_gene: TRBV7-2; d_gene: NA; abundance: medium-sized; j_gene: TRBJ2-7; CDR3nt: TGTGCCAGCAGCTTAGTCGAGACCGGGAGTTACGAGCAGTACTTC; CDR3aa: CASSLVETGSYEQYF
v_gene: TRBV5-1; d_gene: NA; abundance: medium-sized; j_gene: TRBJ1-4; CDR3nt: TGCGCCAGCAGCTTGGCCGGCGGGAGTGAAAAACTGTTTTTT; CDR3aa: CASSLAGGSEKLFF
v_gene: TRBV2; d_gene: TRBD1; abundance: many; j_gene: TRBJ2-6; CDR3nt: TGTGCCAGCAGCACCCGGGACAGGGACTACTCTGGGGCCAACGTCCTGACTTTC; CDR3aa: CASSTRDRDYSGANVLTF
v_gene: TRBV5-6; d_gene: TRBD1; abundance: many; j_gene: TRBJ2-5; CDR3nt: TGTGCCAGCAGCTTCGGGGACAGGGATGGAGAGACCCAGTACTTC; CDR3aa: CASSFGDRDGETQYF
v_gene: TRBV14; d_gene: TRBD2; abundance: many; j_gene: TRBJ2-3; CDR3nt: TGTGCCAGCAGCCAAGCGGGAGGGCCGTTTTGGGATACGCAGTATTTT; CDR3aa: CASSQAGGPFWDTQYF
v_gene: TRBV27; d_gene: TRBD1; abundance: many; j_gene: TRBJ1-6; CDR3nt: TGTGCCAGCAGTGCGCCGGGACAGGGTTGGAATTCACCCCTCCACTTT; CDR3aa: CASSAPGQGWNSPLHF
v_gene: TRBV5-5; d_gene: TRBD1; abundance: medium-sized; j_gene: TRBJ1-2; CDR3nt: TGTGCCAGCAGCCTCGGGACAGGGGATTATGGCTACACCTTC; CDR3aa: CASSLGTGDYGYTF
v_gene: TRBV6-1; d_gene: NA; abundance: many; j_gene: TRBJ2-5; CDR3nt: TGTGCCAGCAGTGAAAGAGGGGGACGGGGAGAGACCCAGTACTTC; CDR3aa: CASSERGGRGETQYF
v_gene: TRBV29-1; d_gene: TRBD1; abundance: many; j_gene: TRBJ1-5; CDR3nt: TGCAGCGTTTCATGGGACAGGGTGAAGCCCCAGCATTTT; CDR3aa: CSVSWDRVKPQHF
v_gene: TRBV19; d_gene: NA; abundance: medium-sized; j_gene: TRBJ1-2; CDR3nt: TGTGCCAGTAGTGAGGTGCCCTATGGCTACACCTTC; CDR3aa: CASSEVPYGYTF
v_gene: TRBV18; d_gene: NA; abundance: many; j_gene: TRBJ1-4; CDR3nt: TGTGCCAGCTCACCACAAACAGGCACAAATGAAAAACTGTTTTTT; CDR3aa: CASSPQTGTNEKLFF
v_gene: TRBV7-9; d_gene: TRBD1; abundance: many; j_gene: TRBJ1-5; CDR3nt: TGTGCCAGCAGCGCGGGGACAGACAATCAGCCCCAGCATTTT; CDR3aa: CASSAGTDNQPQHF
v_gene: TRBV9; d_gene: NA; abundance: many; j_gene: TRBJ2-5; CDR3nt: TGTGCCAGCAGCGCCCACTCATCTGAGACCCAGTACTTC; CDR3aa: CASSAHSSETQYF
v_gene: TRBV6-1; d_gene: NA; abundance: medium-sized; j_gene: TRBJ2-1; CDR3nt: TGTGCCAGCAGTGAAACGGGAGTGCGAAATGAGCAGTTCTTC; CDR3aa: CASSETGVRNEQFF
v_gene: TRBV19; d_gene: TRBD2; abundance: medium-sized; j_gene: TRBJ2-1; CDR3nt: TGTGCCAGTAGTATGGGGACCGGGACTAGCGGGAGGAACAATGAGCAGTTCTTC; CDR3aa: CASSMGTGTSGRNNEQFF
v_gene: TRBV6-6; d_gene: NA; abundance: medium-sized; j_gene: TRBJ1-2; CDR3nt: TGTGCCAGCAGAAACATCCTAGGGACTTCGGAGGATGGCTACACCTTC; CDR3aa: CASRNILGTSEDGYTF
v_gene: TRBV6-6; d_gene: NA; abundance: medium-sized; j_gene: TRBJ1-6; CDR3nt: TGTGCCAGCAGTTACTCCCAGGGTGGATCACCCCTCCACTTT; CDR3aa: CASSYSQGGSPLHF
v_gene: TRBV2; d_gene: NA; abundance: many; j_gene: TRBJ1-2; CDR3nt: TGTGCCAGCAGTGAGCAGGGCCGAAATAACTATGGCTACACCTTC; CDR3aa: CASSEQGRNNYGYTF
v_gene: TRBV7-2; d_gene: NA; abundance: many; j_gene: TRBJ2-1; CDR3nt: TGTGCCAGCAGCTCCCTCAGGTCCGGATCCTACAATGAGCAGTTCTTC; CDR3aa: CASSSLRSGSYNEQFF
v_gene: TRBV6-5; d_gene: TRBD1; abundance: few; j_gene: TRBJ1-5; CDR3nt: TGTGCCAGCAGTTGGACAGGGGGAGATCAGCCCCAGCATTTT; CDR3aa: CASSWTGGDQPQHF
v_gene: TRBV10-3; d_gene: TRBD2; abundance: many; j_gene: TRBJ2-1; CDR3nt: TGTGCCATCACGCCGGGAGGTCATGAGCAGTTCTTC; CDR3aa: CAITPGGHEQFF
v_gene: TRBV9; d_gene: TRBD1; abundance: many; j_gene: TRBJ2-3; CDR3nt: TGTGCCAGCAGCGTATCAGGACAGGGGTACGATACGCAGTATTTT; CDR3aa: CASSVSGQGYDTQYF
v_gene: TRBV9; d_gene: TRBD1; abundance: many; j_gene: TRBJ2-1; CDR3nt: TGTGCCAGCAGCCTTACCAGCGGACAGGGACGGCATGAGCAGTTCTTC; CDR3aa: CASSLTSGQGRHEQFF
v_gene: TRBV11-2; d_gene: TRBD1; abundance: medium-sized; j_gene: TRBJ1-4; CDR3nt: TGTGCCAGCAGCACAGGGACAGGGGGAAGAGAAGAAAAACTGTTTTTT; CDR3aa: CASSTGTGGREEKLFF
v_gene: TRBV6-1; d_gene: TRBD1; abundance: medium-sized; j_gene: TRBJ1-4; CDR3nt: TGTGCCAGCAGTGTTGAGGGGGCCTGGAATGAAAAACTGTTTTTT; CDR3aa: CASSVEGAWNEKLFF
v_gene: TRBV28; d_gene: NA; abundance: medium-sized; j_gene: TRBJ1-4; CDR3nt: TGTGCCAGTACCTCCCTGGACAGCCCTAATGAAAAACTGTTTTTT; CDR3aa: CASTSLDSPNEKLFF
v_gene: TRBV7-9; d_gene: TRBD1; abundance: many; j_gene: TRBJ2-3; CDR3nt: TGTGCCAGCAGTTCGACAGGGGGCAGCACAGATACGCAGTATTTT; CDR3aa: CASSSTGGSTDTQYF
v_gene: TRBV19; d_gene: NA; abundance: medium-sized; j_gene: TRBJ2-2; CDR3nt: TGTGCCAGTAGTCCGAGGACACCCCCCGTCGGGGAGCTGTTTTTT; CDR3aa: CASSPRTPPVGELFF
v_gene: TRBV6-1; d_gene: TRBD1; abundance: medium-sized; j_gene: TRBJ1-5; CDR3nt: TGTGCCAGCACCATGACAGGGGTTCGTCAGCCCCAGCATTTT; CDR3aa: CASTMTGVRQPQHF
v_gene: TRBV6-6; d_gene: NA; abundance: medium-sized; j_gene: TRBJ2-1; CDR3nt: TGTGCCAGCGGGGGCCGTCGGAGCTCCTACAATGAGCAGTTCTTC; CDR3aa: CASGGRRSSYNEQFF
v_gene: TRBV19; d_gene: NA; abundance: medium-sized; j_gene: TRBJ2-5; CDR3nt: TGTGCCAGTAGTACCACAACTAGAGAGACCCAGTACTTC; CDR3aa: CASSTTTRETQYF
v_gene: TRBV5-4; d_gene: TRBD1; abundance: many; j_gene: TRBJ1-6; CDR3nt: TGTGCCAGCAGCTTGCGGGACAGAGCATCACCCCCCCACTTT; CDR3aa: CASSLRDRASPPHF
v_gene: TRBV21-1; d_gene: NA; abundance: many; j_gene: TRBJ1-1; CDR3nt: TGTGCCAGCAGCTCCAAACCCGGGACAGGGGTTATCACTGAAGCTTTCTTT; CDR3aa: CASSSKPGTGVITEAFF
v_gene: TRBV5-8; d_gene: TRBD2; abundance: many; j_gene: TRBJ2-5; CDR3nt: TGTGCCAGCAGCCCCCGATTACTAGCGGCAAAAGAGACCCAGTACTTC; CDR3aa: CASSPRLLAAKETQYF
v_gene: TRBV11-2; d_gene: TRBD1; abundance: medium-sized; j_gene: TRBJ2-1; CDR3nt: TGTGCCAGCAGCTTAGAAGGGGGCGCCTACAATGAGCAGTTCTTC; CDR3aa: CASSLEGGAYNEQFF
v_gene: TRBV7-2; d_gene: NA; abundance: many; j_gene: TRBJ1-1; CDR3nt: TGTGCCAGCAGCCACGAGACAGGGAACACTGAAGCTTTCTTT; CDR3aa: CASSHETGNTEAFF
v_gene: TRBV19; d_gene: TRBD2; abundance: many; j_gene: TRBJ2-3; CDR3nt: TGTGCCACCAGAGCGGGGGTTTCCACAGATACGCAGTATTTT; CDR3aa: CATRAGVSTDTQYF
v_gene: TRBV16; d_gene: NA; abundance: medium-sized; j_gene: TRBJ1-5; CDR3nt: TGTGCCAGCAGCCGCGGACTAGAAGGCAATCAGCCCCAGCATTTT; CDR3aa: CASSRGLEGNQPQHF
v_gene: TRBV23-1; d_gene: NA; abundance: many; j_gene: TRBJ1-5; CDR3nt: TGCGCCAGCAGTCAATCTAAGCTCCTGGGGCATCAGCCCCAGCATTTT; CDR3aa: CASSQSKLLGHQPQHF
v_gene: TRBV4-2; d_gene: NA; abundance: medium-sized; j_gene: TRBJ1-4; CDR3nt: TGTGCCAGCAGCCAAGAGGTCGGGGGGACGGGGGCAACTAATGAAAAACTGTTTTTT; CDR3aa: CASSQEVGGTGATNEKLFF
v_gene: TRBV7-2; d_gene: TRBD1; abundance: many; j_gene: TRBJ1-2; CDR3nt: TGTGCCAGCAGCTTAGGCGGCAGGGGGAATGGCTACACCTTC; CDR3aa: CASSLGGRGNGYTF
v_gene: TRBV9; d_gene: NA; abundance: many; j_gene: TRBJ2-2; CDR3nt: TGTGCCAGCAGCGCGGGATCTCGCAGCTCCGGGGAGCTGTTTTTT; CDR3aa: CASSAGSRSSGELFF
v_gene: TRBV5-4; d_gene: TRBD1; abundance: medium-sized; j_gene: TRBJ2-1; CDR3nt: TGTGCCAGCACCCCCCAGGGGGCCGCCTACAATGAGCAGTTCTTC; CDR3aa: CASTPQGAAYNEQFF
v_gene: TRBV30; d_gene: NA; abundance: medium-sized; j_gene: TRBJ1-1; CDR3nt: TGTGCCTGGAGTGGACGGCCCTACAATCCCCAGGCCGTCGCTTTCTTT; CDR3aa: CAWSGRPYNPQAVAFF
v_gene: TRBV7-2; d_gene: TRBD1; abundance: medium-sized; j_gene: TRBJ2-3; CDR3nt: TGTGCCAGCAGATCCGGACAGGGATTCACAGATACGCAGTATTTT; CDR3aa: CASRSGQGFTDTQYF
v_gene: TRBV5-6; d_gene: TRBD2; abundance: many; j_gene: TRBJ2-3; CDR3nt: TGTGCCAGCAGCTCGGGGGGTGATACGCAGTATTTT; CDR3aa: CASSSGGDTQYF
v_gene: TRBV6-6; d_gene: NA; abundance: medium-sized; j_gene: TRBJ1-3; CDR3nt: TGTGCTGCGCGAGGTAGCTCTGGAAACACCATATATTTT; CDR3aa: CAARGSSGNTIYF
v_gene: TRBV19; d_gene: NA; abundance: few; j_gene: TRBJ1-5; CDR3nt: TGTACCAGTAGGGGCTCTACAGGGAATCAGCCCCAGCATTTT; CDR3aa: CTSRGSTGNQPQHF
v_gene: TRBV5-1; d_gene: NA; abundance: many; j_gene: TRBJ2-5; CDR3nt: TGCGCCAGCAGCTTGGAGCCCCTCCAAGAGACCCAGTACTTC; CDR3aa: CASSLEPLQETQYF
v_gene: TRBV7-2; d_gene: NA; abundance: many; j_gene: TRBJ2-5; CDR3nt: TGTGCCAGCAGCTTACTTGAGACCCAGTACTTC; CDR3aa: CASSLLETQYF